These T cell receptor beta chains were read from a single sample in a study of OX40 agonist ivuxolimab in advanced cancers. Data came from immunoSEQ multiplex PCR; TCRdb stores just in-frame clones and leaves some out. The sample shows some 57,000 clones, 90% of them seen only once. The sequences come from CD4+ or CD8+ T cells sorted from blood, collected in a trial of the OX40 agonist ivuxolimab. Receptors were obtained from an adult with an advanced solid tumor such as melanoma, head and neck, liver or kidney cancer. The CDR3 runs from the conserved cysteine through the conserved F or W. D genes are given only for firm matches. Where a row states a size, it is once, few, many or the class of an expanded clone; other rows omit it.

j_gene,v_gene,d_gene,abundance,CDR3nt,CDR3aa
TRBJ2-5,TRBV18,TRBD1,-,TGTGCCAGCTCACCCGGGCAGGGGGTAGAGACCCAGTACTTC,CASSPGQGVETQYF
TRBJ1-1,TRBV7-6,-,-,TGTGCCAGCAGCCGGGGAGGGAACACTGAAGCTTTCTTT,CASSRGGNTEAFF
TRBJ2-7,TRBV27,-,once,TGTGCCAGCAGTTCCCACCCCCGAGGGCCTTCCTACGAGCAGTACTTC,CASSSHPRGPSYEQYF
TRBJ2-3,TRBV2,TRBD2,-,TGTGCCAGCAGTTACCCGACTAGCCCCAAAGATACGCAGTATTTT,CASSYPTSPKDTQYF
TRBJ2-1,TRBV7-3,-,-,TGTGCCAGCAGCTTATCCCCATATGAGCAGTTCTTC,CASSLSPYEQFF
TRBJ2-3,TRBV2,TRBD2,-,TGTGCCAGCAGCGCTAGCGGAGGTTCCACAGATACGCAGTATTTT,CASSASGGSTDTQYF
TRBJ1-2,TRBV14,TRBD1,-,TGTGCCAGCAGCCTCCGGGACAGGGGCCCACTATCCTATGGCTACACCTTC,CASSLRDRGPLSYGYTF
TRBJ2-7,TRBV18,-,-,TGTGCCAGCTCACCAACCGGGATGGGACGGAATTTCTACGAGCAGTACTTC,CASSPTGMGRNFYEQYF
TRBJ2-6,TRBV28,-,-,TGTGCCAGCAGTTGGGGGTCTGGGGCCAACGTCCTGACTTTC,CASSWGSGANVLTF
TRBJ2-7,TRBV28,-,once,TGTGCCAGCAGTTCCCAGGGAGGGGGCTCCTACGAGCAGTACTTC,CASSSQGGGSYEQYF
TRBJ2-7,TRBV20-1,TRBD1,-,TGCAGTGCCAGACAGGGTCAGGAGCAGTACTTC,CSARQGQEQYF